Given below is one T cell receptor (beta chain) in context. In the naive CD8 group, cells lacked CD45RO and were positively selected for CCR7, so terminally differentiated effector memory CD45RA+ cells were left out. The donors, all of them Caucasian adults, lived in Nashville, Tennessee. These data belong to a study of shared clonotypes between healthy human individuals. The wider study: Donor composition was two women and three men, aged 18 to 49.

Produced via immunoSEQ multiplex PCR; TCRdb's table is partial and in-frame only. In the table there are roughly 770,000 clones, roughly 96% of which are singletons. V lost 3 bases and J 1 base, leaving 10 bases between the germline ends. The CDR3 totals 15 residues. CDR1 and CDR2 from the germline V gene are LNHNV and YYDKDF (reference sequence). The sequence was collected from a young man in good health. Sequencing input: naive CD8+ T cells sorted from blood. V usage is TRBV15 and J usage is TRBJ1-5; D perhaps matches TRBD1 (6 bases). The CDR3 protein is CATSRDDRSNQPQHF. As DNA, the CDR3 is TGTGCCACCAGCAGGGATGACAGGAGCAATCAGCCCCAGCATTTT.